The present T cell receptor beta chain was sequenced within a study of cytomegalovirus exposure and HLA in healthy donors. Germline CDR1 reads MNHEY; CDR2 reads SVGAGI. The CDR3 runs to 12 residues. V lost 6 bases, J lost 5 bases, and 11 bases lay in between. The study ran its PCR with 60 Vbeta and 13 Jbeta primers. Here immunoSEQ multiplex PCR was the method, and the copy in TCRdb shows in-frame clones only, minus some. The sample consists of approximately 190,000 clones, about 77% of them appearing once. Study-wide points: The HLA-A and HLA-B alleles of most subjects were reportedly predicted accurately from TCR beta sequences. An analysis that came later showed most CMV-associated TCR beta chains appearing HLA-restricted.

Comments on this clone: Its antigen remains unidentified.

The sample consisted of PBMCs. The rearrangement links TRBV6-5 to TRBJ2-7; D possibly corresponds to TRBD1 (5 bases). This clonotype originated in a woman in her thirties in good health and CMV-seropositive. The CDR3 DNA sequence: TGTGCCAGCAGCAATTCAGGGAACGAGCAGTACTTC. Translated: CASSNSGNEQYF.